The 10 T cell receptor beta chains below were found in one sample sequenced in a study of monozygotic twins with inflammatory bowel disease. Reanalyzing the 5' RACE reads, TCRdb keeps one entry per CDR3 protein, without DNA. The sample's table shows 300,000 to 450,000 distinct CDR3 sequences. Sequencing used blood. The receptors were gathered from a human donor with ulcerative colitis or Crohn's disease, or a healthy co-twin of an affected twin (not recorded which).

The chain is built from TRBV12-3 or TRBV12-4 and TRBJ1-5; TCRdb reports TRBD1, a call that lacks DNA to check it against. This CDR3 has 16 residues. CDR3 residues: CASSSQGEAINQPQHF.

The rearrangement links TRBV6-2 or TRBV6-3 to TRBJ2-3. Germline lookup yields CDR1 MNHEY and CDR2 SVGEGT. The length of the CDR3 is 16 residues. CDR3 amino acids: CASSYSGWTSTDTQYF.

This chain connects TRBV5-1 to TRBJ1-2. CDR3 length equals 15 residues. The germline V gene encodes CDR1 SGHRS and CDR2 YFSETQ. CDR3 residues: CASSLEAGTFYGYTF.

The V call is TRBV19, the J call TRBJ2-7; TCRdb designates TRBD1, a call that cannot be tested without DNA. The CDR3 spans 13 residues. From germline, CDR1 is LNHDA and CDR2 SQIVND (reference sequence). The CDR3: CASMGRESYEQYF. Based on the CDR3 plus reference TRBV19 and TRBJ2-7, the full variable domain is DGGITQSPKYLFRKEGQNVTLSCEQNLNHDAMYWYRQDPGQGLRLIYYSQIVNDFQKGDIAEGYSVSREKKESFPLTVTSAQKNPTAFYLCASMGRESYEQYFGPGTRLTVT.

V usage is TRBV9 and J usage is TRBJ2-1; TCRdb's D call, TRBD1, is unchecked because there is no DNA. The CDR3 runs 16 residues. Germline CDR1 and CDR2: SGDLS and YYNGEE. CDR3: CASSVSGTGKYNEQFF. The full variable domain, its missing parts supplied by reference TRBV9 and TRBJ2-1, is DSGVTQTPKHLITATGQRVTLRCSPRSGDLSVYWYQQSLDQGLQFLIQYYNGEERAKGNILERFSAQQFPDLHSELNLSSLELGDSALYFCASSVSGTGKYNEQFFGPGTRLTVL.

V is TRBV7-3 and J is TRBJ1-1. CDR3 length: 13 amino acids. Germline assignment: CDR1 SGHTA and CDR2 FQGTGA. The CDR3 loop reads CASSLTQLSEAFF.

The chain uses TRBV4-2 and TRBJ2-1; as DNA is missing, the TRBD2 call by TCRdb cannot be tested. There are 12 residues in the CDR3. From germline, CDR1 is LGHNA and CDR2 YNFKEQ. The chain's CDR3 is CASRADFYEQFF.

CDR3 sequence: CASTAGIFEVTQYF. This rearrangement joins TRBV5-1 to TRBJ2-5; with no DNA, the TCRdb D assignment of TRBD1 cannot be verified. In germline, CDR1 is SGHRS, CDR2 YFSETQ. The CDR3 is 14 amino acids.

The gene calls are TRBV7-2 and TRBJ2-4; TCRdb picks TRBD2, but there is no DNA to check that call. The germline V gene encodes CDR1 SGHTA and CDR2 FQGNSA. This CDR3 contains 15 residues. The chain's CDR3 is CASSGGGGVKNIQYF.

V and J are TRBV3-1 and TRBJ2-1; TCRdb outputs TRBD2, but without DNA this stays unchecked. The CDR3 sequence is 17 residues long. CDR1 is LGHDT, CDR2 YNNKEL, per germline (reference sequence). The CDR3: CASSPPAGGPSYNEQFF.